One TCR beta chain is described in this entry. Its matching antigen is unknown. One entry per CDR3 protein results from TCRdb running MiXCR on the reads. The table lists roughly 120,000 distinct CDR3 sequences, about 30% of them singletons. This sample is drawn from a study of T cell repertoires in cytomegalovirus infection. General study findings and limits: Using cumulative public TCR beta family frequency, the authors identified those who carried CMV together with the relevant HLA.

Sequenced here: CD8+ T cells from cultured PBMCs, sampled from culture after CMV antigen stimulation. The source of this sequence is a human donor in good health (CMV status not recorded). Some clones in this sample may be carry-over from other donors' samples.

CDR3 nucleotide sequence: TGTGCCAGCAGTAATCGTAGGGACACTGAAGCTTTCTTT. Protein product: CASSNRRDTEAFF. V is TRBV27 and J is TRBJ1-1; D call uncertain. Germline lookup yields CDR1 MNHEY and CDR2 SMNVEV (reference sequence). This CDR3 contains 13 residues. The ends were cut back, 5 bases at V and 3 bases at J, with 10 bases in the middle.